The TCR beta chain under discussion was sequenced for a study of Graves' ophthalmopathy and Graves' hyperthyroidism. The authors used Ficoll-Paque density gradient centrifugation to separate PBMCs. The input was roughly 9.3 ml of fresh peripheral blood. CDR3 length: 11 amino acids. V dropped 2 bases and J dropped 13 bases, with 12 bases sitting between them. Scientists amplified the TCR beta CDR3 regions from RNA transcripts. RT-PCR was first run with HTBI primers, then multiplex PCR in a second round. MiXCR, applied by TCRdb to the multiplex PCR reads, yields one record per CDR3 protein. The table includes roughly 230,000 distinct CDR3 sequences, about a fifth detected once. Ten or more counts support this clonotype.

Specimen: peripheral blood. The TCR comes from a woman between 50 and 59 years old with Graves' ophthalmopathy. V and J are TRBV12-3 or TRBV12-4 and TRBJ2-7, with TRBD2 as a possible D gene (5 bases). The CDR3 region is CASSLREGRYF. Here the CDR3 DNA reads TGTGCCAGCAGTTTACGGGAAGGGCGCTACTTC.